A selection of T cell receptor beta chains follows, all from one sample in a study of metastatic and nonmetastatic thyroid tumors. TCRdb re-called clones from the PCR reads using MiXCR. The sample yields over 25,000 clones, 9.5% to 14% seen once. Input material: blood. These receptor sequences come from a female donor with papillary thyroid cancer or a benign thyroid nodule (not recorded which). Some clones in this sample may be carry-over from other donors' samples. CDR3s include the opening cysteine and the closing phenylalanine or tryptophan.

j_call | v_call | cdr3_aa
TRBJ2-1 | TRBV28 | CASSLRQGERRYNEQFF
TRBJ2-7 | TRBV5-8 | CASSTGLAGYEQYF
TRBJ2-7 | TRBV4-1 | CASSQDFTGVGYEQYF
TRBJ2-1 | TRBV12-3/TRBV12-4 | CASSLTSGRLNEQFF
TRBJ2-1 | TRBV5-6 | CASSLTGAPNEQFF
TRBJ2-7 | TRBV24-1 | CATSDKGSDVYF
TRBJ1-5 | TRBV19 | CASSIAGAQQPQHF
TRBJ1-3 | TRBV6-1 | CASSPQGGYGNTIYF
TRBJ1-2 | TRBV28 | CASSSFRQGYYGYTF
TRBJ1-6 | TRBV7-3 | CASSPGTGSSYNSPLHF
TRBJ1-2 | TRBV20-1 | CSAFHDRSGGYTF
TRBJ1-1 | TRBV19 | CASSAKDTEAFF
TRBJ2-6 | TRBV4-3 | CASSQEAGAGANVLTF
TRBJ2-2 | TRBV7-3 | CASSLAGGLNTGELFF
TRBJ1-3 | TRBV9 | CASSPGTLSSGNTIYF
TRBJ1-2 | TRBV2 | CASSEGGGYTF
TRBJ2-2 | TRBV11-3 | CASSHGGGRAGELFF
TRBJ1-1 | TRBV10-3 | CASDRGMNTEAFF
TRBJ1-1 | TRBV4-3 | CASSQGQTGLGNTEAFF
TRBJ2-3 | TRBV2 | CASSEGFNTDTQYF
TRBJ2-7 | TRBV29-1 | CSVAGLAGGGQYF
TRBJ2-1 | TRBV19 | CASSIGLAGVYEQFF
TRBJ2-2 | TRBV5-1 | CASSKDRGQNTGELFF
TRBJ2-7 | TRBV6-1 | CASSPDAGKQYF
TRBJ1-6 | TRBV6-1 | CASSERGESPLHF
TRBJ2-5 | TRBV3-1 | CASSQVGAWRGPIQETQYF
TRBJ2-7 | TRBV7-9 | CASSRTGDEQYF
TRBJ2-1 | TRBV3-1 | CASSQVGGHKEQFF
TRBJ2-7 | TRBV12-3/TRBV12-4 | CASTSTQHGSREQYF
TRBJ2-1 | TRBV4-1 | CASSLNRNNEQFF
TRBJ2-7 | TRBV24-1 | CATSATGTYEQYF
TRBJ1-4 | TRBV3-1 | CASSHGRGGGNEKLFF
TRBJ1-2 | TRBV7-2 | CASSRRSGQNYTF
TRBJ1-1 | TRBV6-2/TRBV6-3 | CASSRAGAGGRTEAFF
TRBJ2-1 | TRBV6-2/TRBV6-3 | CASTRSSYNEQFF
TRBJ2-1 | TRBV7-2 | CASSLAPSSNEQFF
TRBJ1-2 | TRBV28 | CASRGGLINYGYTF
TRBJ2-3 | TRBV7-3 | CASSLGPELTNTQYF
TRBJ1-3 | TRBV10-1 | CASSDPSGNTIYF
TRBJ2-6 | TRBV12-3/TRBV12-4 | CASAPGANVLTF
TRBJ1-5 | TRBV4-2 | CASSQTAGGVWPQHF
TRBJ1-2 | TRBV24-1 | CATSDTGNYGYTF
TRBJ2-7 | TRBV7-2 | CASSHVGWYEQYF
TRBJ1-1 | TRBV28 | CASSLPTGNTEAFF
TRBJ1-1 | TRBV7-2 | CASTTTGGMNTEAFF
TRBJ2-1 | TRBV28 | CASAGTVNEQFF